This TCR beta chain was sequenced for a study of beta chain features in type 1 diabetes listed by TCRdb under 2018. Regarding the research as a whole: No differences in mean age, gender distribution, total cell number or subset yield were found between patients and healthy donors. Across all samples, almost 110 million sorted cells were examined, and cell number per subset correlated strongly with RNA yield. Whereas all 30 or so donors provided naive and central memory subsets, regulatory and stem cell-like memory subsets were isolated from just 8 patients and roughly eight healthy donors. The study compared TCRB repertoires of sorted circulating CD4+ T cell subsets between recently diagnosed type 1 diabetes patients and matched healthy donors.

This clone was counted a few times. The clone's antigen remains unknown. No quality values exist for individual bases; no much larger clone is one base distant. V is pared back by 0 bases and J by 5 bases, with 9 bases lying between the germline termini. The CDR3 sequence holds 13 residues, the cysteine and phenylalanine included. The kept DNA is CDR3 alone, 39 bases in frame from the first base. CDR1 and CDR2 (SGHDT, YYEEEE) derive from the germline V gene. Each donor gave one peripheral blood draw, averaging approximately 120 mL, which was collected into heparinised tubes. Naive, central memory, regulatory and stem cell-like memory CD4+ T cells were sorted on a BD FACSAria II using a panel including CD45RO, CCR7, CD25, CD127, CD95 and CD27. Purity was above 95% for every sorted population. PBMCs were isolated immediately by Lymphoprep density gradient centrifugation and stained directly without culture. So that batch effects would be minimized, each experiment stained and sorted samples in pairs, pairing one healthy donor with one patient.

All of the isolated RNA was reverse transcribed with the High Capacity cDNA Reverse Transcription Kit, so expressed TCRB transcripts were sequenced. Naive, central memory and regulatory T cell samples underwent deep immunoSEQ sequencing, averaging around 3.9 million total reads per sample. Sorted cells were lysed in RLT buffer, and RNA was extracted using DNase-treated RNeasy Micro or Mini kits according to cell number. Each cell subset was processed on its own to prevent cross-contamination, while patient and healthy donor samples were processed together. Using the immunoSEQ multiplex PCR, TCRB sequences were amplified from cDNA into 87-bp fragments spanning the CDR3 region. Sequencing of the amplicons was done on the Illumina HiSeq platform. Per the source publication's procedure: PCR bias was computationally corrected using synthetic template baselines, reads within Hamming distance 2 were collapsed, and singletons that could not be merged were discarded. Reads were aligned against IMGT to assign V, D and J genes, CDR3 length and insertions or deletions at six rearrangement sites. Within each subset, clonotype counts were normalized to sorted cell number, and only after that were true diversity and Gini coefficients computed with the tcR R package. The overlap coefficient, calculated on TCRB nucleotide sequences, was used to measure repertoire sharing. As a proxy for the pre-selection repertoire, out-of-frame TCRB sequences from naive cells were analyzed. The clones in this table, taken by TCRdb from immuneACCESS, are in-frame only. Not every clone is retained; where verified, under half of the shortfall comes from an unresolved V gene, and the cause of the rest is unknown. Clone size and V and J calls were adopted from that table, with D and trimming inferred from the DNA. The sample includes a few hundred thousand clones, with approximately 13% observed a single time. The ten largest clonotypes hold about 0.018% of the sample.

Summary of the overall study and its limitations: PCR may preferentially amplify shorter templates, but because patient and control samples were amplified and corrected together, any resulting skew would affect both groups equally. Patients with type 1 diabetes made fewer insertions and deleted more nucleotides at VDJ recombination sites, implying thymic rearrangement abnormalities. Naive, central memory and regulatory TCRB repertoires appeared to be more alike among patients than among healthy donors. Because cDNA was sequenced instead of genomic DNA, highly expressing activated cells could be over-represented, though the groups showed no difference in activation or CD3 levels. Because small numbers of individuals were included in the HLA sub-analyses, any influence of HLA type on TCRB rearrangement was left unresolved. A moderate but significant shortening of TCRB CDR3 length was observed in type 1 diabetes patients in all four CD4+ subsets.

The sequenced material came from naive CD4+ T cells from blood. What the cell subset or site label conveys for this sample: true naive CD4+ T cells. This sequence was found in a man aged 25-45 years with type 1 diabetes. Recombination joined TRBV5-6 with TRBJ2-7; a weak D assignment points to TRBD2 (5 bases agree). The CDR3 protein is CASSLGGRNEQYF. The nucleotides are TGTGCCAGCAGCTTGGGCGGGCGGAACGAGCAGTACTTC.